This T cell receptor (beta chain) was sequenced in a study of blood T cell repertoires in COVID-19. Generated by immunoSEQ multiplex PCR, the TCRdb table keeps only in-frame clones and is missing some. The table includes tens of thousands of clones, approximately 93% detected once. Trimming pared 0 bases from V and 5 bases from J, leaving 6 bases between. Germline V lookup: CDR1 SGDLS, CDR2 YYNGEE. The CDR3 sequence is 13 residues long. Source material: peripheral blood. This receptor was taken from an older man with active COVID-19. This chain links TRBV9 with TRBJ2-1; D call uncertain. CDR3 bases: TGTGCCAGCAGCGTAGCACAGAACAATGAGCAGTTCTTC. Amino acid sequence: CASSVAQNNEQFF.